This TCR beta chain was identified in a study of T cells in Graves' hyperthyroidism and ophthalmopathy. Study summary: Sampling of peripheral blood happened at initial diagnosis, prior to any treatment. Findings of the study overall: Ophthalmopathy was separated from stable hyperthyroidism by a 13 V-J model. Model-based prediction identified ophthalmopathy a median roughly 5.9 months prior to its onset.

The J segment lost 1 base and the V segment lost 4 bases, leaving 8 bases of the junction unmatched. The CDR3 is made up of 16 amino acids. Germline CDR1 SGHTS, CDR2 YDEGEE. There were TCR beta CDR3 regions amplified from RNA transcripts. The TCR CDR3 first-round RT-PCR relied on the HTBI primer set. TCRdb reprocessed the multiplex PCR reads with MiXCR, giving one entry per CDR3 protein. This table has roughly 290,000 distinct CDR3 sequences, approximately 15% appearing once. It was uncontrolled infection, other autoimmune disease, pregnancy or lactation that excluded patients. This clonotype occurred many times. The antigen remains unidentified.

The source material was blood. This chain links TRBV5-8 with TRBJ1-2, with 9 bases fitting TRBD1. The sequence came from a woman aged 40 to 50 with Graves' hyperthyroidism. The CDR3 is CASSGDRALFNYGYTF. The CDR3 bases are TGTGCCAGCAGCGGGGACAGGGCCCTTTTTAACTATGGCTACACCTTC.